Listed below are T cell receptor beta chains from one sample, sequenced in a study of T cell responses to AZD1222 COVID-19 vaccine. Using immunoSEQ multiplex PCR, the repertoire was profiled, and TCRdb retains in-frame clones only, with some absent. Of approximately 150,000 clones listed, roughly nine tenths are singletons. The sample was peripheral blood, taken on day 0 of AZD1222 vaccination. Receptors were obtained from an adult in good health. Each CDR3 is given with its conserved first and last residue. The order of the fields is V gene, D gene, clone size, J gene, CDR3 DNA, CDR3 protein. A D gene is named only where the DNA matches it firmly. Some rows mark clone size as missing; the rest say once, few, many or name a class of expanded clone.

>TRBV28|TRBD1|NA|TRBJ2-1
TGTGCCAGCACCCAGGGGGCCACAGGGGTGGATGAGCAGTTCTTC
CASTQGATGVDEQFF
>TRBV5-1|NA|NA|TRBJ1-2
TGCGCCAGCAGCGGGGGACAACTTCTCCCCTATGGCTACACCTTC
CASSGGQLLPYGYTF
>TRBV6-5|TRBD1|NA|TRBJ1-1
TGTGCCAGCAGCCCACAGGGGGTTCCGACTGAAGCTTTCTTT
CASSPQGVPTEAFF
>TRBV4-2|NA|NA|TRBJ1-2
TGTGCCAGCAGCCAAAGGGAAGGAGGGCAGTATGGCTACACCTTC
CASSQREGGQYGYTF
>TRBV9|NA|few|TRBJ2-1
TGTGCCAGCAGCCCCCCTTATCGGGCGGATGAGCAGTTCTTC
CASSPPYRADEQFF
>TRBV9|NA|NA|TRBJ1-1
TGTGCCAGCAGCGGTTTAGGAGGGACTGAAGCTTTCTTT
CASSGLGGTEAFF
>TRBV5-6|NA|NA|TRBJ2-3
TGTGCCAGCAGCTTGGATGTCAGGTCCGCAGATACGCAGTATTTT
CASSLDVRSADTQYF
>TRBV2|NA|NA|TRBJ1-3
TGTGCCAGCAGTGAAGCGTCCGGGGCTGGAAACACCATATATTTT
CASSEASGAGNTIYF
>TRBV6-9|NA|NA|TRBJ1-6
TGTGCCAGCAGTTATCTCCTGTCTTCACCCCTCCACTTT
CASSYLLSSPLHF
>TRBV7-7|TRBD1|NA|TRBJ2-1
TGTGCCAGCAGCTTACATCTGGGACAGTCAACCTACAATGAGCAGTTCTTC
CASSLHLGQSTYNEQFF
>TRBV5-1|NA|NA|TRBJ2-3
TGCGCCAGCAGCTTGCCTCTTGCTCCCAATACGCAGTATTTT
CASSLPLAPNTQYF
>TRBV5-6|NA|NA|TRBJ1-2
TGTGCCAGCAGCTTGGGGACGAGCAGAGCTAACTATGGCTACACCTTC
CASSLGTSRANYGYTF
>TRBV15|TRBD1|NA|TRBJ2-7
TGTGCCACCAGCAGAGACCGGGACAGAACCTACGAGCAGTACTTC
CATSRDRDRTYEQYF
>TRBV11-2|NA|NA|TRBJ2-5
TGTGCCAGCAGCTTATTCACCGCAGGGGAGGAGACCCAGTACTTC
CASSLFTAGEETQYF
>TRBV7-2|NA|NA|TRBJ2-5
TGTGCCAGCAGCTTGGTCGGCGGTAATCAAGAGACCCAGTACTTC
CASSLVGGNQETQYF
>TRBV5-5|NA|once|TRBJ2-1
TGTGCCAGCATCTTGGGGAGTAGCTTCTCCTACAATGAGCAGTTCTTC
CASILGSSFSYNEQFF
>TRBV6-5|NA|once|TRBJ1-4
TGTGCCGCAGCCCAGACTCTTAATGAAAAACTGTTTTTT
CAAAQTLNEKLFF
>TRBV7-9|NA|NA|TRBJ1-4
TGTGCCAGCAGCTTACAGAGCAATGAAAAACTGTTTTTT
CASSLQSNEKLFF
>TRBV18|NA|NA|TRBJ1-5
TGTGCCAGCTCACCTTACGAGGGAGTTTCCAATCAGCCCCAGCATTTT
CASSPYEGVSNQPQHF
>TRBV7-3|NA|NA|TRBJ1-2
TGTGCCAGCAGCCCGACAGGTAGATCGGATGGCTACACCTTC
CASSPTGRSDGYTF
>TRBV11-3|NA|NA|TRBJ2-1
TGTGCCAGCAGCTTAGGGGGGACGGAGACCTTGTACAATGAGCAGTTCTTC
CASSLGGTETLYNEQFF
>TRBV7-9|NA|NA|TRBJ1-4
TGTGCCAGCAGCCCCCCCAGACGAGCAACTAATGAAAAACTGTTTTTT
CASSPPRRATNEKLFF
>TRBV6-5|NA|NA|TRBJ2-7
TGTGCCAGCACCCAAGAGGGATACGAGCAGTACTTC
CASTQEGYEQYF
>TRBV28|TRBD1|NA|TRBJ1-2
TGTGCCAGCTACAGGGGGTACTATGGCTACACCTTC
CASYRGYYGYTF